This TCR beta chain stems from a study of blood T cell repertoires in COVID-19. Background on the study: COVID-19 samples from acute and convalescent phases originated in the United States, Italy and Spain.

Those enrolled, adults aged about 18 to 89 years, came from around 24 US areas. Cohorts were assigned according to the clinical history that participants reported. Original processing methods: Amplifying reference gene primers gave estimates of nucleated cell counts. Assay: immunoSEQ multiplex PCR; the TCRdb copy retains only in-frame clones and omits some. That table gives V, J and clone size, and the DNA gave D and trimming. The table lists some 190,000 clones, roughly nine tenths of them singletons. Germline V CDR1 and CDR2: LNHNV, YYDKDF (reference sequence). The CDR3 runs 17 residues. The ends were cut back, 0 bases at V and 7 bases at J, with 16 bases in the middle. By share of the sample, this clone is medium-sized (0.01 to 0.1%).

The source of this sequence is a woman aged 40 to 49 in a cohort exposed to, infected with or recovered from COVID-19 (not recorded which). The chain recombines TRBV15 with TRBJ1-6; D possibly corresponds to TRBD1 (6 bases). The sample consisted of PBMCs or T cells enriched from blood (not recorded which). CDR3 protein: CATSRDHATGQNSPLHF. CDR3 DNA: TGTGCCACCAGCAGAGATCACGCAACAGGGCAAAATTCACCCCTCCACTTT.